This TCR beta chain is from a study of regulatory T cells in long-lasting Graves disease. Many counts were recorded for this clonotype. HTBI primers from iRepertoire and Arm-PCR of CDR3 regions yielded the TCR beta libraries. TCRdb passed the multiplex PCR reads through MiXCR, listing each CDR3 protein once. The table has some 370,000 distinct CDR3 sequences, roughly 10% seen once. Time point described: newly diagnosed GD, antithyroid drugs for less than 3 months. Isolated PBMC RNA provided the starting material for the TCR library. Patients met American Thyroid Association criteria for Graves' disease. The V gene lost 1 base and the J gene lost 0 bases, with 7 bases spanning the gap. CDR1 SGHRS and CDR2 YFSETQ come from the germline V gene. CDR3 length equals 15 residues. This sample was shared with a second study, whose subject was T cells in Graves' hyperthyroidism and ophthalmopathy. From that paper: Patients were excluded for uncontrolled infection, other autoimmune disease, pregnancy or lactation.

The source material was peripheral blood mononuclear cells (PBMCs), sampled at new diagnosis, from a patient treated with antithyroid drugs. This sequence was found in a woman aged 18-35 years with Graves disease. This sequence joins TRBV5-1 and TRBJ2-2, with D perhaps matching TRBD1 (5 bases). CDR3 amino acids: CASSLLGANTGELFF. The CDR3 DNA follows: TGCGCCAGCAGCTTGTTAGGGGCGAACACCGGGGAGCTGTTTTTT. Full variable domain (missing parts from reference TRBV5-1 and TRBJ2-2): KAGVTQTPRYLIKTRGQQVTLSCSPISGHRSVSWYQQTPGQGLQFLFEYFSETQRNKGNFPGRFSGRQFSNSRSEMNVSTLELGDSALYLCASSLLGANTGELFFGEGSRLTVL.